This T cell receptor beta chain was retrieved from a study of cytomegalovirus exposure and HLA in healthy donors. Trimming shortened V by 7 bases and J by 6 bases, and 8 bases separated the two germline ends. Looked up from germline, CDR1 is MNHEY and CDR2 is SVGAGI. The CDR3 consists of 11 residues. Primers for the PCR totalled 60 Vbeta and 13 Jbeta. Data came from immunoSEQ multiplex PCR; TCRdb stores just in-frame clones and leaves some out. The profile shows just over 200,000 clones, 55% to 75% of them singletons. Specimen: PBMCs. This chain links TRBV6-5 with TRBJ2-3; D is ambiguous. The receptor was isolated from a man aged 35 to 55 in good health and CMV-seropositive. DNA of the CDR3: TGTGCCAGCACCTCCCAGGATACGCAGTATTTT. This encodes CASTSQDTQYF.